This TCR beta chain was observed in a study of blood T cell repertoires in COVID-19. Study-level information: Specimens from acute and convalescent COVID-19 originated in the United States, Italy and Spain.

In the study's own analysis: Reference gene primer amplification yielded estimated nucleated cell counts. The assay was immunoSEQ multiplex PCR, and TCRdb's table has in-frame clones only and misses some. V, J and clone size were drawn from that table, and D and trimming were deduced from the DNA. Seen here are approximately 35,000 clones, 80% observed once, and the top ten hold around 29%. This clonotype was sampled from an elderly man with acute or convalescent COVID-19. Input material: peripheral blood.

The CDR3: CASSPTGDNTEAFF. The DNA for the CDR3 is TGTGCCAGCAGCCCGACAGGGGATAACACTGAAGCTTTCTTT. The rearrangement uses TRBV6-4 and TRBJ1-1, with TRBD1 matching 8 bases. The CDR3 consists of 14 residues. Per germline, CDR1 MRHNA and CDR2 SNTAGT. V was clipped by 6 bases and J by 2 bases; unmatched bases: 5.